This TCR beta chain is from a study of blood T cell repertoires in COVID-19. On the study more broadly: Sample material is recorded as cDNA or gDNA derived from T cells, B-cell-depleted T cells, or PBMCs.

Only a few counts were recorded for this clone. Original data processing: For nucleated cells, counts were estimated from reference gene primer amplification. TCRdb's copy holds only in-frame clones and misses some; the assay was immunoSEQ multiplex PCR. For V, J and clone size, that table is used; D and trimming come from the DNA. This repertoire shows some 74,000 clones, 65% to 90% found once; its top ten account for 40% to 45%. This CDR3 has 14 amino acids. Per the germline V gene, CDR1 is SGHTA and CDR2 is FQGNSA. The V segment lost 3 bases and the J segment 7 bases; nucleotides outside the gene matches: 4.

The chain recombines TRBV7-2 with TRBJ1-5, with TRBD1 identical over 9 bases. This TCR was sampled from an older man with acute or convalescent COVID-19. Sequencing was done on a sample of peripheral blood. The CDR3 loop is CASSLGQGFQPQHF. The DNA of the CDR3 is TGTGCCAGCAGCTTGGGACAGGGATTCCAGCCCCAGCATTTT. Full variable domain (rest looked up from reference TRBV7-2 and TRBJ1-5): GAGVSQSPSNKVTEKGKDVELRCDPISGHTALYWYRQSLGQGLEFLIYFQGNSAPDKSGLPSDRFSAERTGGSVSTLTIQRTQQEDSAVYLCASSLGQGFQPQHFGDGTRLSIL.